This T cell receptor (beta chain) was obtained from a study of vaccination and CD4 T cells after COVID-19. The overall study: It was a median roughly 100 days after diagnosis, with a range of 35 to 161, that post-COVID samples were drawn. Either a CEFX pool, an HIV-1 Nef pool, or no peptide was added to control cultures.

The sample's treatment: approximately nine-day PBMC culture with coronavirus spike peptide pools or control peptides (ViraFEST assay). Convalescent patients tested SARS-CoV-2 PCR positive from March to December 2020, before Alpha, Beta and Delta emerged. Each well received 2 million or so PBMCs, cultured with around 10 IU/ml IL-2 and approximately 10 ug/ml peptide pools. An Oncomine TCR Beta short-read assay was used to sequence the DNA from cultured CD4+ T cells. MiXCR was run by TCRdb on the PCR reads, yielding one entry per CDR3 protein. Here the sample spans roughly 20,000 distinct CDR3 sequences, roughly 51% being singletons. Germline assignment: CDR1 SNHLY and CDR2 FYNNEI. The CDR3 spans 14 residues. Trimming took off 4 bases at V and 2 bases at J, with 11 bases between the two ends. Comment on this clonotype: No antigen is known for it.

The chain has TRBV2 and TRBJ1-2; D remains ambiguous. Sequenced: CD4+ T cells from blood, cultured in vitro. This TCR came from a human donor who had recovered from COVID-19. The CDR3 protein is CASSALGRNYGYTF. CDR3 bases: TGTGCCAGCAGTGCCCTCGGAAGGAACTATGGCTACACCTTC.